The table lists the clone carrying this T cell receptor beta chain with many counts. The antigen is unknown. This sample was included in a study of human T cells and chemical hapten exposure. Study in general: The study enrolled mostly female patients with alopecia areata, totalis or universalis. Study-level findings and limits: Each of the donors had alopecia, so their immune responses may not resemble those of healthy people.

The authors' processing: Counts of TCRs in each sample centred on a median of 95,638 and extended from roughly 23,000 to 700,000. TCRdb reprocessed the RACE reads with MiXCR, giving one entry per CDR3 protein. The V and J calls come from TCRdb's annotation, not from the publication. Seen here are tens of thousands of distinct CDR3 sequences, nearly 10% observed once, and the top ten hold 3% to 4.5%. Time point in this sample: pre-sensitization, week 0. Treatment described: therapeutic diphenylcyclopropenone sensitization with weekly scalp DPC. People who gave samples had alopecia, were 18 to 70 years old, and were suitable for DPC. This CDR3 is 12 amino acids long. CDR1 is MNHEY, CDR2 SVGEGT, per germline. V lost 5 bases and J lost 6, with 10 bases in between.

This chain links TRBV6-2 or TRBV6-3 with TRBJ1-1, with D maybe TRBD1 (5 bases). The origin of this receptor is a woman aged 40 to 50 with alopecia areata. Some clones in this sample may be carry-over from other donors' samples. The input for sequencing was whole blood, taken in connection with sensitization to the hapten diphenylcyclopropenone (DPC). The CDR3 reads CASSRSTAEAFF. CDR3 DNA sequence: TGTGCCAGCAGTCGCTCGACAGCTGAAGCTTTCTTT.